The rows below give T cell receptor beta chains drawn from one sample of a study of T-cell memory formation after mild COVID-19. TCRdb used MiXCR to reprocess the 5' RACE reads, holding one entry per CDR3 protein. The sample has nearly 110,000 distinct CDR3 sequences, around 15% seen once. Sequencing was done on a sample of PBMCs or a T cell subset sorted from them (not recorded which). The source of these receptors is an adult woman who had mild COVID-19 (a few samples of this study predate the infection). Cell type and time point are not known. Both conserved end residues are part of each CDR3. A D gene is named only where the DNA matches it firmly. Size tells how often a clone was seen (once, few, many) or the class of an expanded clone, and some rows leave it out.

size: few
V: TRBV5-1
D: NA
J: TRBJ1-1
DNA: TGCGCCAGCAGCTTGGGGGACGGGAACACTGAAGCTTTCTTT
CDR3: CASSLGDGNTEAFF

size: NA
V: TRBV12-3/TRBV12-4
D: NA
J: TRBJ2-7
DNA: TGTGCCAGCACCTCCCTACTAGGCCCCCAGGAGCAGTACTTC
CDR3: CASTSLLGPQEQYF

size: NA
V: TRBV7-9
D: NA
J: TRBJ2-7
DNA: TGTGCCACCAGGGACTCTGAAAACGAGCAGTACTTC
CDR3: CATRDSENEQYF

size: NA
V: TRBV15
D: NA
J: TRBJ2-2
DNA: TGTGCCACCATTTCTGACACCGGGGAGCTGTTTTTT
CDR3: CATISDTGELFF

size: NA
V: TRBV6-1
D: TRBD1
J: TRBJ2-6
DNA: TGTGCCAGCAGGAACCCCGGGACAGGGGGCGTAGGGGCCAACGTCCTGACTTTC
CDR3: CASRNPGTGGVGANVLTF

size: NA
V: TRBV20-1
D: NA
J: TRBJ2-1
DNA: TGCAGTGCTAGGCCGGTGGGGGGAGACAATGAGCAGTTCTTC
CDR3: CSARPVGGDNEQFF

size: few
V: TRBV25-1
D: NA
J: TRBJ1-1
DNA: TGTGCCAGCAGTGTCTCGGGCTCTGAAGCTTTCTTT
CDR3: CASSVSGSEAFF

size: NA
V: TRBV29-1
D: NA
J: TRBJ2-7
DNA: TGCAGCGTTGGGGACGGCTACGAGCAGTACTTC
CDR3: CSVGDGYEQYF

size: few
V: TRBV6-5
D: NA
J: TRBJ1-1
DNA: TGTGCCAGCAGTTCTTCTTCGCGGGGGCCTACAATCCCGAACACTGAAGCTTTCTTT
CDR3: CASSSSSRGPTIPNTEAFF

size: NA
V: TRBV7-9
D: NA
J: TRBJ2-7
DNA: TGTGCCAGCAGCTCCCCGGGACTGGTCTCCTACGAGCAGTACTTC
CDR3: CASSSPGLVSYEQYF

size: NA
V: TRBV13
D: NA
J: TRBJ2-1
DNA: TGTGCCAGCCATCCGACTACATACAATGAGCAGTTCTTC
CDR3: CASHPTTYNEQFF

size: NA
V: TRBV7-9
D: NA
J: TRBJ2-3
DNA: TGTGCCAGCAGCTTAGTAGCGGCGACTACAGATACGCAGTATTTT
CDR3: CASSLVAATTDTQYF

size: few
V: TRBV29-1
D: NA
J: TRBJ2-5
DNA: TGCAGCGTCCAAAGACAGCAAGAGACCCAGTACTTC
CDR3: CSVQRQQETQYF

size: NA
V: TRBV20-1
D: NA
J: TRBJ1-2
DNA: TGCAGTGCTCGGCCCCAGGGATTCTATGGCTACACCTTC
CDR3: CSARPQGFYGYTF

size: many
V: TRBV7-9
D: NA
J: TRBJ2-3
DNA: TGTGCCAGCAGCTTAGCGCGCGCCAGGGGCGCAGATACGCAGTATTTT
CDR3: CASSLARARGADTQYF

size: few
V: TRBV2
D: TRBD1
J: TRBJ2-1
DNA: TGTGCCAGCAGAAGACAGGGCCCCTACAATGAGCAGTTCTTC
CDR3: CASRRQGPYNEQFF

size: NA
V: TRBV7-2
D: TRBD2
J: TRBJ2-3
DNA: TGTGCCAGCAGCTTTAGCGGGGGAGGAACAGATACGCAGTATTTT
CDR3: CASSFSGGGTDTQYF

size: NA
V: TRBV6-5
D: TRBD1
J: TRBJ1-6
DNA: TGTGCCAGCAGTTACGGGACAGGGTCGGGCTCGTCACCCCTCCACTTT
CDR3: CASSYGTGSGSSPLHF

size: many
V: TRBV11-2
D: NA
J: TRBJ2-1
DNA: TGTGCCAGCATCTCCGCCAGGGAATATGGGGATGAGCAGTTCTTC
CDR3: CASISAREYGDEQFF

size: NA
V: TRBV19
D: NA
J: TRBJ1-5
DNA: TGTGCCAGTAGTATATTCGGGCGAGGCAATCAGCCCCAGCATTTT
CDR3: CASSIFGRGNQPQHF

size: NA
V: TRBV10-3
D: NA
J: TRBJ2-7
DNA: TGTGCCATCAGTGAGGACAGCTACGAGCAGTACTTC
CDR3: CAISEDSYEQYF

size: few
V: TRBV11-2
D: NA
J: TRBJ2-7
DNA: TGTGCCAGCAGCCGCTCGGGGGCGGGGGCAGCGTTC
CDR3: CASSRSGAGAAF